The following is a T cell receptor (beta chain) sequence with its context. Its antigen remains unidentified. This sample stems from a study of cytomegalovirus exposure and HLA in healthy donors. Amplification used 60 Vbeta primers and 13 Jbeta primers. The repertoire was sequenced with immunoSEQ multiplex PCR; TCRdb's copy has only in-frame clones and lacks some. The sample includes about 160,000 clones, roughly 80% of them seen just once. Broader study findings: One cluster of highly shared sequence variants probably arose as a sequencing artifact. Most of the TCR beta V segments (in an earlier analysis) were productive either about 87% or about 30% of the time. Approximately 160 TCR beta chains were listed as cytomegalovirus-associated.

This TCR was sampled from a middle-aged man in good health and CMV-seropositive. The specimen was PBMCs.

The CDR3 nucleotides are TGTGCCAGCTCAGTGGCAGGGATATCCTACGAGCAGTACTTC. The encoded protein is CASSVAGISYEQYF. The gene calls are TRBV18 and TRBJ2-7, with a possible D match to TRBD1 (5 bases). The CDR3 totals 14 residues. Germline V gives CDR1 KGHSH, CDR2 LQKENI. V shed 5 bases and J shed 1 base, with 12 bases lying between them.